Below are 10 T cell receptor beta chains sequenced from a single sample in a study of cytomegalovirus exposure and HLA in healthy donors. 60 Vbeta and 13 Jbeta primers were used in PCR. Data came from immunoSEQ multiplex PCR; TCRdb stores just in-frame clones and leaves some out. The sample lists 110,000 or so clones, roughly 76% occurring once. Sequencing was performed on PBMCs. Source of these receptors: a middle-aged man in good health and CMV-seropositive.

The rearrangement joins TRBV13 to TRBJ2-3, with 10 positions matching TRBD2. The CDR3 covers 18 residues. CDR1 PRHDT and CDR2 FYEKMQ come from the germline V gene (reference sequence). The V and J ends lost 5 bases and 2 bases, in that order; junction bases with no gene match: 13. The CDR3 reads CASSRSLAGPDLTDTQYF. DNA of the CDR3: TGTGCCAGCAGCCGATCACTAGCGGGACCGGATCTCACAGATACGCAGTATTTT.

This clone was found once. The chain uses TRBV9 and TRBJ2-3; TRBD2 might be the D (5 bases). Trimming pared 0 bases from V and 3 bases from J, leaving 11 bases between. Germline V gene data show CDR1 as SGDLS and CDR2 as YYNGEE. This CDR3 is built from 15 residues. CDR3 DNA: TGTGCCAGCAGCGTAGCGGGAATAGGTACAGATACGCAGTATTTT. Translating gives CASSVAGIGTDTQYF.

The rearrangement uses TRBV27 and TRBJ1-5; TRBD1 matches at 10 bases. Germline lookup yields CDR1 MNHEY and CDR2 SMNVEV (reference sequence). Trimming removed 6 bases from V and 2 bases from J; junction bases left unmatched: 4. The CDR3 length is 15 residues. The CDR3 region is CASRPGTGGNQPQHF. As DNA, the CDR3 is TGTGCCAGCAGACCAGGGACAGGGGGCAATCAGCCCCAGCATTTT.

The V gene is TRBV15, the J gene TRBJ2-7, with a weak D call TRBD1 (5 bases). The CDR3 is made up of 15 amino acids. Trimming shortened V by 5 bases and J by 2 bases, and 16 bases separated the two germline ends. Germline V lookup: CDR1 LNHNV, CDR2 YYDKDF (reference sequence). Written as DNA, the CDR3 is TGTGCCACCAGCTCGCCCGACAGTCCCCCCTACGAGCAGTACTTC. This encodes CATSSPDSPPYEQYF.

This chain uses TRBV11-3 with TRBJ2-3, with D unresolved. The V gene lost 8 bases and the J gene lost 2 bases, with 5 bases spanning the gap. This CDR3 has 11 amino acids. Germline V CDR1 and CDR2: SGHNT, YENEEA. The CDR3 loop is CASLSTDTQYF. The CDR3, as DNA: TGTGCCAGCTTATCCACAGATACGCAGTATTTT.

V gene TRBV19 combines with J gene TRBJ2-3, with D perhaps TRBD1 (5 bases). Germline V gene data show CDR1 as LNHDA and CDR2 as SQIVND (reference sequence). The CDR3 sequence is 14 residues long. V lost 5 bases and J lost 6, with 15 bases in between. Here the CDR3 DNA reads TGTGCCAGTAGTCCTGGGGCTTTATTGGATACGCAGTATTTT. Protein: CASSPGALLDTQYF.

This sequence joins TRBV27 and TRBJ2-3; TRBD2 agrees at 9 bases. In germline, CDR1 is MNHEY, CDR2 SMNVEV (reference sequence). J gave up 1 base and V 3 bases, and 2 bases lay outside the gene matches. The CDR3 is 15 residues long. The CDR3 loop reads CASSFPSGGTDTQYF. In DNA, the CDR3 is TGTGCCAGCAGTTTCCCTAGCGGGGGCACAGATACGCAGTATTTT.

This clone was recorded once. This chain uses TRBV4-2 with TRBJ2-2, with 7 bases identical to TRBD1. This CDR3 has 14 amino acids. Trimming took 4 bases from V and 7 from J; bases not matched to a gene: 6. Germline V lookup: CDR1 LGHNA, CDR2 YNFKEQ. CDR3 region: CASSPAAGGGELFF. As DNA, the CDR3 is TGTGCCAGCAGCCCCGCGGCAGGGGGCGGGGAGCTGTTTTTT.

This clone was detected only a few times. The chain is built from TRBV5-4 and TRBJ2-2; no reliable D call. Germline V lookup: CDR1 SGHNT, CDR2 YYREEE (reference sequence). V was pared by 0 bases and J by 1 base, with 7 bases between. The CDR3 has 15 residues. The CDR3 DNA follows: TGTGCCAGCAGCTTGGCTCAGGTGAACACCGGGGAGCTGTTTTTT. Translated, it gives CASSLAQVNTGELFF.

Here the CDR3 reads CASSLGTGGSGANVLTF. CDR3 DNA: TGTGCCAGCAGCCTCGGGACAGGGGGCTCTGGGGCCAACGTCCTGACTTTC. The gene calls are TRBV11-3 and TRBJ2-6, with 11 bases aligning to TRBD1. The CDR3 spans 17 residues. Germline loops: CDR1 SGHNT, CDR2 YENEEA. The trim removed 5 bases at V and 0 bases at J, leaving 3 bases unmatched. Variable domain in full (rest from reference TRBV11-3 and TRBJ2-6): EAGVVQSPRYKIIEKKQPVAFWCNPISGHNTLYWYLQNLGQGPELLIRYENEEAVDDSQLPKDRFSAERLKGVDSTLKIQPAELGDSAVYLCASSLGTGGSGANVLTFGAGSRLTVL.